Listed below are T cell receptor beta chains from one sample, sequenced in a study of PD-L1 blockade in urothelial cancer. Sequencing used immunoSEQ multiplex PCR; TCRdb keeps in-frame clones, though not all of them. The repertoire holds approximately 110,000 clones, with about 85% as singletons. Sequencing used PBMCs, obtained around atezolizumab (anti-PD-L1) treatment. The receptors originated from a man in his fifties with urothelial cancer. The CDR3 runs from the conserved cysteine through the conserved F or W. A D gene is named only where the DNA matches it firmly. Where a row states a size, it is once, few, many or the class of an expanded clone; other rows omit it.

d_call	clone_size	v_call	j_call	cdr3_nt	cdr3_aa
NA	NA	TRBV6-5	TRBJ1-1	TGTGCCAGCAGGATACAGGGGAACACTGAAGCTTTCTTT	CASRIQGNTEAFF
NA	NA	TRBV5-1	TRBJ2-2	TGCGCCAGCAGCTTGACAAGGTCCGGGGGAACCGGGGAGCTGTTTTTT	CASSLTRSGGTGELFF
NA	NA	TRBV7-8	TRBJ2-3	TGTGCCAGCAGCTTAGCCCACCTCCTGCTAAGCACAGATACGCAGTATTTT	CASSLAHLLLSTDTQYF
TRBD1	once	TRBV4-1	TRBJ2-7	TGCGCCAGCAGCCAGGTCGAGGGGACAGGGCTCTACGAGCAGTACTTC	CASSQVEGTGLYEQYF
TRBD2	NA	TRBV9	TRBJ2-1	TGTGCCAGCAGCGCCGGGACTAGCGATTTTGGCAATGAGCAGTTCTTC	CASSAGTSDFGNEQFF
TRBD2	once	TRBV18	TRBJ2-1	TGTGCCAGCTCACCGCCGGATAGCGGGAGCGGTCATGAGCAGTTCTTC	CASSPPDSGSGHEQFF
TRBD1	NA	TRBV6-1	TRBJ2-1	TGTGCCAGCAGTGGGACCGGGACAGGGGACTACAATGAGCAGTTCTTC	CASSGTGTGDYNEQFF
NA	NA	TRBV2	TRBJ2-3	TGTGCCAGCAGTGAAGGGTCGTCCCGACTCACAGATACGCAGTATTTT	CASSEGSSRLTDTQYF
NA	NA	TRBV27	TRBJ1-2	TGTGCCAGCAGACAAAAGTTCACAGGTCGTAGTTCCTACACCTTC	CASRQKFTGRSSYTF
TRBD1	NA	TRBV7-3	TRBJ2-2	TGTGCCAGCAGCTCGACAGGGCTCACCGGGGAGCTGTTTTTT	CASSSTGLTGELFF
NA	NA	TRBV21-1	TRBJ1-3	TGTGCCAGCAGCGAGGGATCCGAGGGTCGGGACACCATATATTTT	CASSEGSEGRDTIYF
TRBD2	NA	TRBV25-1	TRBJ2-1	TGTGCCAGCACCCAAGGAGGGACTAGCGGGTCAGAGCAGTTCTTC	CASTQGGTSGSEQFF
NA	NA	TRBV6-5	TRBJ2-3	TGTGCCAGCAGTTACTCGAACAGAGCCACAGATACGCAGTATTTT	CASSYSNRATDTQYF
NA	NA	TRBV2	TRBJ2-3	TGTGCCAGCAGTGCAGTGGGGGCAGGCACAGATACGCAGTATTTT	CASSAVGAGTDTQYF
NA	few	TRBV6-1	TRBJ1-1	TGTGCCAGCAGCGGCCGGCTCAGCGGGGCTTTCTTT	CASSGRLSGAFF
TRBD2	NA	TRBV5-1	TRBJ2-2	TGCGCCAGCAGCGGGGGACTAGAAGGCGGGGAGCTGTTTTTT	CASSGGLEGGELFF
NA	NA	TRBV2	TRBJ1-1	TGTGCCAGCAGGCCCCTCGGGGGAAACACTGAAGCTTTCTTT	CASRPLGGNTEAFF
NA	NA	TRBV18	TRBJ2-2	TGTGCCAGCCACAGGGACAACGCGAACACCGGGGAGCTGTTTTTT	CASHRDNANTGELFF
NA	NA	TRBV5-1	TRBJ2-2	TGCGCCAGCAGCATGGACACGAACACCGGGGAGCTGTTTTTT	CASSMDTNTGELFF
TRBD1	NA	TRBV11-2	TRBJ1-1	TGTGCCAGCAGCCTCGGACAGGGGATTGAAGCTTTCTTT	CASSLGQGIEAFF
NA	NA	TRBV19	TRBJ1-5	TGTGCCAGTAGTTGGAGGACAGATAGCAATCAGCCCCAGCATTTT	CASSWRTDSNQPQHF
NA	NA	TRBV30	TRBJ2-7	TGTGCCTGGAGGCAACAGGGTTTTGTCGAGCAGTACTTC	CAWRQQGFVEQYF
NA	NA	TRBV18	TRBJ2-3	TGTGCCAGCTCTCCCGACACGAGCACAGATACGCAGTATTTT	CASSPDTSTDTQYF
NA	NA	TRBV14	TRBJ2-1	TGTGCCAGCAGCCAGGATAGGGACAACTCCTACAATGAGCAGTTCTTC	CASSQDRDNSYNEQFF
TRBD1	NA	TRBV4-1	TRBJ2-7	TGCGCCAGCAGCCAAGTGCCCGGGACAGGTTCCCACTACGAGCAGTACTTC	CASSQVPGTGSHYEQYF
NA	NA	TRBV18	TRBJ1-2	TGTGCCAGCTCACCTCAGGGGAGCAACTATGGCTACACCTTC	CASSPQGSNYGYTF